This T cell receptor (beta chain) was captured in a study of shared clonotypes between healthy human individuals. In the study overall: Ranging from 18 to 49 in age, donors were two women and a few men. Study-wide points: Clonotypes that were shared across a handful of donors made up approximately 5% of naive CD4 clonotypes.

V shed 0 bases, J shed 4 bases, and the junction held 3 bases outside the gene matches. CDR3 length: 15 residues. CDR1 is MNHEY and CDR2 is SVGAGI in the germline V gene. Concerning this clone: Its antigen is still unknown. Other DNA sequences from this sample encode an identical CDR3 as well.

Sorted-subset replicate PCR reactions contained roughly 200 ng DNA, corresponding to tens of thousands of T cell genomes. Only in-frame clones appear in the TCRdb table, and some are missing; sequencing was by immunoSEQ multiplex PCR. Of roughly 660,000 clones in the sample, around 91% are singletons; the top ten hold more than 30%. Material for sequencing was memory CD8+ T cells from PBMCs. The subset was: CD45RO+ cells pooled with CCR7-negative TemRA cells. The TCR sequence derives from a man aged 18 to 35 in good health. Some clones in this sample may be carry-over from other donors' samples. The gene calls are TRBV6-5 and TRBJ2-7; 10 nucleotides line up with TRBD2. CDR3 DNA sequence: TGTGCCAGCAGTTACTCGGCTAGCGGGAGTTACGAGCAGTACTTC. Translating gives CASSYSASGSYEQYF.